A single sample is the source of the 21 T cell receptor beta chains below, sequenced in a study of T cell responses to AZD1222 COVID-19 vaccine (dated by TCRdb to 2020 to 2022). Taken with the paper, the label for time point translates to: baseline before first vaccination. Library preparation was by the immunoSEQ multiplex PCR assay. TCRdb retrieved this table from immuneACCESS and kept in-frame rearrangements only. Not all clones are present; in checked studies, unresolved V genes account for under half, and no reason is known for the remainder. In this sample the table shows approximately 100,000 clones, about nine tenths of which occur a single time. The ten largest account for about 48% of the sample. Sequencing was performed on peripheral blood, taken on day 0 of AZD1222 vaccination. The receptors were sampled from an adult in good health.

V is TRBV5-1 and J is TRBJ2-6; D call uncertain. The CDR3 covers 15 residues. V was clipped by 0 bases and J by 1 base, with 5 bases between them. Germline V gene lookup returns CDR1 SGHRS and CDR2 YFSETQ. The CDR3 nucleotides are TGCGCCAGCAGCTTGGGAGGATCTGGGGCCAACGTCCTGACTTTC. Translating gives CASSLGGSGANVLTF.

J is TRBJ2-1 and V is TRBV10-2, with 7 bases lining up with TRBD1. After removal of 6 bases from V and 0 bases from J, the junction contained 2 bases not matched to a gene. Germline-derived CDR1 and CDR2 are WSHSY and SAAADI. The CDR3 sequence is 14 residues long. The CDR3 spells CASRTGSSYNEQFF. The CDR3 DNA is TGCGCCAGCAGGACAGGGAGCTCCTACAATGAGCAGTTCTTC.

The V and J genes are TRBV6-5 and TRBJ2-1; 9 nucleotides line up with TRBD2. This CDR3 comprises 16 residues. The junction had 8 bases not matched to a gene; V was cut back by 4 bases and J by 4 bases. Germline CDR1 is MNHEY and CDR2 is SVGAGI. The CDR3 here is CASSSPGTSIYNEQFF. Here the CDR3 DNA reads TGTGCCAGCAGTTCACCCGGGACTAGCATTTACAATGAGCAGTTCTTC.

The gene calls are TRBV6-2 or TRBV6-3 and TRBJ2-7; TRBD2 agrees at 7 bases. Trimming took 3 bases from V and 2 from J; bases not matched to a gene: 10. This CDR3 is 16 amino acids long. In germline, CDR1 is MNHEY, CDR2 SVGEGT. The CDR3 DNA reads TGTGCCAGCAGTTATCCCCGGGGAGGGGTAACCTACGAGCAGTACTTC. Translated, it gives CASSYPRGGVTYEQYF.

The chain is built from TRBV27 and TRBJ1-5, with D tentatively TRBD1 (5 bases). Trimming cost V 3 bases and J 9 bases, with 9 bases left between them. CDR3 size: 12 residues. The germline CDR1 and CDR2 sequences are MNHEY and SMNVEV (reference sequence). The CDR3 nucleotides read TGTGCCAGCAGTTTTTGGGGGGGGCCCCAGCATTTT. It translates to CASSFWGGPQHF.

Only one count was recorded for this clone. This chain uses TRBV6-5 with TRBJ1-1; D possibly corresponds to TRBD1 (5 bases). The ends were cut back, 4 bases at V and 4 bases at J, with 7 bases in the middle. Germline assignment: CDR1 MNHEY and CDR2 SVGAGI. The CDR3 has 12 amino acids. CDR3 sequence (DNA): TGTGCCAGCAGTTCAGGGTTCACTGAAGCTTTCTTT. This translates into CASSSGFTEAFF.

V usage is TRBV3-1 (or the pseudogene TRBV3-2) and J usage is TRBJ1-1; D gene ambiguous. Per germline, CDR1 LGHDT and CDR2 YNNKEL (reference sequence). V was clipped by 0 bases and J by 1 base, with 6 bases between them. CDR3 length: 14 amino acids. DNA for the CDR3: TGTGCCAGCAGCCAAGAATCGGGGAACACTGAAGCTTTCTTT. It translates to CASSQESGNTEAFF.

This chain uses TRBV7-2 with TRBJ2-3; 7 bases agree with TRBD2. The CDR3 is 15 amino acids. The germline V gene encodes CDR1 SGHTA and CDR2 FQGNSA. Trimming took 2 bases from V and 3 from J; bases not matched to a gene: 5. CDR3 in DNA: TGTGCCAGCAGCTTACGCGGCGGGAGAACAGATACGCAGTATTTT. It specifies CASSLRGGRTDTQYF.

This clone was seen a few times. V and J are TRBV30 and TRBJ2-7, with 9 bases lining up with TRBD2. This CDR3 spans 14 amino acids. The germline gives CDR1 GTSNPN, CDR2 SVGIG (reference sequence). V lost 6 bases to trimming and J lost 2 bases; unmatched junction nucleotides: 8. The CDR3 DNA sequence: TGTGCCTGCAAAACCGGGACTAGCCCCTACGAGCAGTACTTC. This translates into CACKTGTSPYEQYF.

V usage is TRBV7-6 and J usage is TRBJ2-7; the match to TRBD2 covers 13 bases. V was pared by 6 bases and J by 3 bases, with 5 bases of the junction left unmatched. The CDR3 spans 15 residues. The V gene's germline CDR1 is SGHVS and CDR2 FNYEAQ. The CDR3, as DNA: TGTGCCAGCAGTCAAAGGACTAGCGGGAGCTACGAGCAGTACTTC. Translated: CASSQRTSGSYEQYF.

The rearrangement joins TRBV30 to TRBJ2-7; tentatively, D is TRBD1 (6 bases). V lost 6 bases to trimming and J lost 2 bases, with 17 bases between them. The CDR3 sequence is 14 residues long. Germline V gene lookup returns CDR1 GTSNPN and CDR2 SVGIG (reference sequence). The CDR3 DNA sequence: TGTGCCTGCCCTGAGGACAGTCCTCCCTACGAGCAGTACTTC. Its protein is CACPEDSPPYEQYF.

The J gene is TRBJ1-1, the V gene TRBV18; D gene unclear. The CDR3 is made up of 15 amino acids. In germline, CDR1 is KGHSH, CDR2 LQKENI. The ends were cut back, 2 bases at V and 1 base at J, with 11 bases in the middle. Here the CDR3 reads CASSPLDTGNTEAFF. The CDR3 DNA reads as TGTGCCAGCTCACCATTGGATACGGGGAACACTGAAGCTTTCTTT.

This clone was found once. The V gene is TRBV10-3, the J gene TRBJ2-3; the match to TRBD2 covers 9 bases. V gave up 10 bases and J gave up 4 bases; unmatched junction bases: 6. Germline V gives CDR1 ENHRY, CDR2 SYGVKD. This CDR3 contains 13 residues. The CDR3 DNA reads as TGTGCCACCTCTAGCGGGACCCCAGATACGCAGTATTTT. Translated, it gives CATSSGTPDTQYF.

The rearrangement joins TRBV19 to TRBJ2-7, with TRBD2 matching over 10 bases. CDR3 size: 14 residues. The ends lost 3 bases at V and 3 bases at J; junction bases unmatched: 2. Germline V CDR1 and CDR2: LNHDA, SQIVND (reference sequence). As DNA, the CDR3 is TGTGCCAGTAGTATGGCTAGCGGGGGCTACGAGCAGTACTTC. This sequence encodes CASSMASGGYEQYF.

This clone was detected only once. The CDR3 DNA reads as TGTGCCAGTTTGCCTTCGGCCGTGATTGAGGGAACCCAGTACTTC. It codes for CASLPSAVIEGTQYF. V gene TRBV28 combines with J gene TRBJ2-5; the D gene is possibly TRBD2 (5 bases). This CDR3 has 15 amino acids. The ends were cut back, 9 bases at V and 8 bases at J, with 25 bases in the middle. Germline V gene sequence: CDR1 MDHEN, CDR2 SYDVKM.

The chain carries TRBV28 and TRBJ2-1; 10 bases map to TRBD1. V lost 8 bases to trimming and J lost 10 bases; unmatched junction nucleotides: 14. The length of the CDR3 is 15 residues. Germline loops: CDR1 MDHEN, CDR2 SYDVKM. CDR3 loop: CASHAWGTGDGEQFF. CDR3 in DNA: TGTGCCAGCCACGCTTGGGGGACAGGGGACGGGGAGCAGTTCTTC. The full variable domain, in which reference TRBV28 and TRBJ2-1 provide the parts outside the CDR3, is DVKVTQSSRYLVKRTGEKVFLECVQDMDHENMFWYRQDPGLGLRLIYFSYDVKMKEKGDIPEGYSVSREKKERFSLILESASTNQTSMYLCASHAWGTGDGEQFFGPGTRLTVL.

This chain joins TRBV18 and TRBJ1-3; D is undetermined. CDR1 and CDR2 (germline): KGHSH, LQKENI. Trimming removed 2 bases at V and 4 bases at J, with 12 bases between. This CDR3 comprises 15 residues. In DNA, the CDR3 is TGTGCCAGCTCACCAGTATTTGGGTCCGGAAACACCATATATTTT. Its translation: CASSPVFGSGNTIYF.

The V gene is TRBV9, the J gene TRBJ2-3; 9 bases match TRBD2. J lost 4 bases, V lost 3 bases, and 6 bases had no gene match. The CDR3 runs 15 residues. Germline CDR1 and CDR2: SGDLS and YYNGEE. The CDR3 nucleotides are TGTGCCAGCAGCGAGGGGACTAGCTGGGCAGATACGCAGTATTTT. Its translation: CASSEGTSWADTQYF.

The rearrangement uses TRBV28 and TRBJ2-2; D is unclear. CDR3 size: 13 residues. Germline CDR1 is MDHEN and CDR2 is SYDVKM. Deletions cut 6 bases from V and 6 bases from J, with 11 bases between. CDR3 loop: CASSVHGAGELFF. The CDR3 DNA sequence: TGTGCCAGCAGCGTACATGGAGCCGGGGAGCTGTTTTTT.

This clone was recorded only once. The genes are TRBV19 and TRBJ1-3; the D gene is possibly TRBD1 (6 bases). Germline CDR1 and CDR2: LNHDA and SQIVND (reference sequence). The CDR3 covers 15 residues. Trimming removed 5 bases from V and 0 bases from J, with 11 bases in between. Here the CDR3 DNA reads TGTGCCAGTAGTGGTTGGACAGTCTCTGGAAACACCATATATTTT. Protein product: CASSGWTVSGNTIYF.

This clone was recorded a few times. The chain has TRBV7-9 and TRBJ2-7; unclear D gene. V lost 5 bases to trimming and J lost 2 bases, with 13 bases between them. The CDR3 contains 14 residues. From germline, CDR1 is SEHNR and CDR2 FQNEAQ (reference sequence). The CDR3 DNA sequence: TGTGCCAGCAGCCGGTCCAGTCTGACCTACGAGCAGTACTTC. It encodes CASSRSSLTYEQYF.